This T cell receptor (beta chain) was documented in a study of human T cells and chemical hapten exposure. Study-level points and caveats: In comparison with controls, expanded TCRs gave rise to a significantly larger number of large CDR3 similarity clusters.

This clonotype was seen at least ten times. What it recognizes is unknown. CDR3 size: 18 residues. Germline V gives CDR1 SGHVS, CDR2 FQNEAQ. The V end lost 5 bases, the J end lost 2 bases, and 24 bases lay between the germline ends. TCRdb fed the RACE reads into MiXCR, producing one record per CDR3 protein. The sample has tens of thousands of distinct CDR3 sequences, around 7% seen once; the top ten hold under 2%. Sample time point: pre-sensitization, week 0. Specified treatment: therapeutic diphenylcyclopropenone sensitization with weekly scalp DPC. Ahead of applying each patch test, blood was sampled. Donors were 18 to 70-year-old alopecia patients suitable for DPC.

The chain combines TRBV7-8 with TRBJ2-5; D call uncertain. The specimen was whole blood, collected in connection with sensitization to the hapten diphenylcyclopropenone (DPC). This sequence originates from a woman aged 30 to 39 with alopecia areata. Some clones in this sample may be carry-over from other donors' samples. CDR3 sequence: CASSGKGRAWARQETQYF. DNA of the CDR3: TGTGCCAGCAGCGGCAAGGGAAGGGCCTGGGCCAGACAAGAGACCCAGTACTTC.